This TCR beta chain was retrieved from a study of blood T cells in healthy people across ages. Each of the donors had ten milliliters of peripheral blood drawn into EDTA-treated Vacutainer tubes. PCR was performed a second time for about 7 to 11 cycles using a sample-barcoded 5' primer and a J-beta primer mix. A 12-random-nucleotide template-switch adaptor tagged each cDNA molecule. TCRdb reanalysed the 5' RACE reads using MiXCR and keeps one entry per CDR3 protein. The sample yields about 720,000 distinct CDR3 sequences, 22% seen once. This clonotype was observed many times. As yet, its antigen is unknown. The study's findings and limits: When set beside aged donors, long-lived donors presented more naive CD4+ cells and higher diversity. Changes in expanded clonotypes were possibly confounded, as the CMV status of donors was unknown.

This sequence was found in a man in his 70s in good health. The specimen sequenced was blood.

The CDR3 DNA is TGTGCCAGCAGTCCGGGACGGGGAAACATTCAGTACTTC. Translating gives CASSPGRGNIQYF. The chain employs TRBV2 and TRBJ2-4; either TRBD1 or TRBD2 may fit D (5 bases each). The CDR3 sequence is 13 residues long. The germline gives CDR1 SNHLY, CDR2 FYNNEI. Trimming shortened V by 5 bases and J by 6 bases, and 11 bases separated the two germline ends.